The 8 T cell receptor beta chains in this list originate from one sample, sequenced in a study of shared clonotypes between healthy human individuals. Sequencing was performed with immunoSEQ multiplex PCR; in TCRdb, only in-frame clones are kept and a portion is missing. The sample lists roughly 2.5 million clones; approximately 94% were seen once. Sequencing was carried out using naive CD4+ T cells sorted from blood. Specified subset: CD45RA+ positively selected. Every receptor here comes from a man between 18 and 35 years old in good health.

The CDR3 DNA follows: TGTGCCAGCAGCTCGCAGGACCAGAATTCACCCCTCCACTTT. Translated, it gives CASSSQDQNSPLHF. This sequence joins TRBV5-4 and TRBJ1-6; D not certain. The CDR3 spans 14 residues. Trimming took 3 bases from V and 7 from J, leaving 11 bases between them. Germline CDR1 and CDR2: SGHNT and YYREEE (reference sequence).

With respect to this clone: At one end the junction does not follow the germline gene, possibly because of a read error. The chain employs TRBV7-7 and TRBJ2-5; 8 bases are shared with TRBD2. CDR1 is SSHAT and CDR2 is FNYEAQ in the germline V gene (reference sequence). This CDR3 comprises 16 residues. CDR3 nucleotides: TGTGCTAGCAGCTTGAGTTCGAGCGGGAGCCGCGAGACCCAGTACTTC. Translating it yields CASSLSSSGSRETQYF.

The V gene is TRBV28, the J gene TRBJ1-2, with 9 positions matching TRBD1. The germline CDR1 and CDR2 sequences are MDHEN and SYDVKM. CDR3 length: 12 amino acids. The V and J ends lost 9 bases and 8 bases, in that order; junction bases with no gene match: 7. The CDR3 sequence: CASFDRGKGYTF. CDR3 nucleotides: TGTGCCAGTTTCGACAGGGGGAAAGGCTACACCTTC.

V and J are TRBV5-1 and TRBJ2-7; 7 positions match TRBD1. J was trimmed by 3 bases and V by 5 bases; bases with no gene match: 14. The CDR3 totals 16 residues. Germline loops: CDR1 SGHRS, CDR2 YFSETQ. CDR3 protein: CASRSLRQGENYEQYF. The CDR3 nucleotides read TGCGCCAGCAGATCTCTTCGACAGGGAGAGAACTACGAGCAGTACTTC.

The chain links TRBV18 to TRBJ2-5, with 7 bases matching TRBD2. The CDR3 is 14 amino acids. V trimming: 2 bases; J trimming: 5 bases; junction bases outside the gene matches: 5. CDR1 is KGHSH and CDR2 is LQKENI in the germline V gene. CDR3 in amino acids: CASSPSRGEETQYF. The CDR3 DNA follows: TGTGCCAGCTCACCATCCCGGGGGGAGGAGACCCAGTACTTC.

The genes are TRBV6-1 and TRBJ2-2; D remains ambiguous. The length of the CDR3 is 11 residues. Trimming stripped 7 bases from V and 7 bases from J, with 7 bases between. Looked up from germline, CDR1 is MNHNS and CDR2 is SASEGT. CDR3 sequence reads: CASNSVGELFF. CDR3 nucleotide sequence: TGTGCCAGCAACAGTGTCGGGGAGCTGTTTTTT.

This clone showed up just once. The CDR3 coding sequence is TGTGCCAGCAGCCGGGGACTAGCGGGATCAGGGACCCAGTACTTC. Translation gives CASSRGLAGSGTQYF. J is TRBJ2-5 and V is TRBV7-9, with TRBD2 matching 13 bases. After removal of 5 bases from V and 7 bases from J, the junction contained 7 bases not matched to a gene. The CDR3 has 15 residues. The germline gives CDR1 SEHNR, CDR2 FQNEAQ (reference sequence).

The V gene is TRBV5-1, the J gene TRBJ2-3, with 10 positions matching TRBD1. This CDR3 comprises 17 residues. The V gene's germline CDR1 is SGHRS and CDR2 YFSETQ. The junction had 8 bases not matched to a gene; V was cut back by 1 base and J by 3 bases. CDR3 amino acids: CASSLRIDRGQTDTQYF. In DNA, the CDR3 is TGCGCCAGCAGCTTGAGAATCGACAGGGGGCAGACAGATACGCAGTATTTT.